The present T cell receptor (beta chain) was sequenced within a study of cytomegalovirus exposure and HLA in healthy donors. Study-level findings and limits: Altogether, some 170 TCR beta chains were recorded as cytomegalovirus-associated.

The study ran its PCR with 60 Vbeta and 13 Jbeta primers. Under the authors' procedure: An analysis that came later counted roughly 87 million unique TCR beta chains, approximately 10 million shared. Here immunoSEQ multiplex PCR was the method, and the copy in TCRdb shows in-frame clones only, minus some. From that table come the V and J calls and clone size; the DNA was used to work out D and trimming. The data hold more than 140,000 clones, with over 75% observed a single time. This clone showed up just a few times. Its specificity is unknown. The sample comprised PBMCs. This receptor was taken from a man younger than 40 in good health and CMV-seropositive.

The CDR3, as DNA: TGTGCCAGCAGTGACCTTCCGAATCAGCCCCAGCATTTT. This encodes CASSDLPNQPQHF. The rearrangement uses TRBV6-1 and TRBJ1-5; D is uncertain. Germline lookup yields CDR1 MNHNS and CDR2 SASEGT. The CDR3 runs 13 residues. V lost 3 bases, J lost 4 bases, and 7 bases lay in between.